This T cell receptor beta chain emerged from a study of tumor-infiltrating lymphocytes in primary liver carcinoma. Starting material for RNA and DNA co-extraction consisted of about 17-34 mg of unsorted bulk tissue. Tumor samples all exceeded 80% viable tumor cells. The CDR3 totals 14 residues. Germline CDR1 reads SGHRS; CDR2 reads YFSETQ. About this clonotype: What it binds is unknown. Germline and junction disagree at one end, which may indicate a read error.

Notes on the study in general: When set against blood, tumors had a significantly higher top-250-clone fraction (p = 0.039). A small share of top clones, only about 7-25%, was found in all five tumor regions.

Constant-region priming of around 500 ng total RNA yielded TCR beta cDNA. Slightly modified ARM-PCR served as the procedure for the TCR beta libraries. These libraries came from three rounds of nested multiplex PCR. For about 11 cycles apiece, the opening two PCR rounds ran with TRBV1-TRBV30 forward primers and a C-beta reverse primer. From the multiplex PCR reads, TCRdb called clonotypes with MiXCR, one entry per CDR3 protein. Here the sample spans around 78,000 distinct CDR3 sequences, over 70% being singletons. This chain links TRBV5-1 with TRBJ2-1; the D gene is possibly TRBD1 (6 bases). The clonotype was recovered from a woman aged 55-75 years with primary liver carcinoma and hepatitis B virus infection. The sample taken for sequencing was liver tumor tissue from sampling region 4. Subset in this sample: tumor region T4, right-lateral pole. CDR3 in amino acids: CASSFPSRGNEQLF. CDR3 nucleotide sequence: TGCGCCAGCAGCTTCCCTAGCAGGGGCAATGAGCAGTTATTC.